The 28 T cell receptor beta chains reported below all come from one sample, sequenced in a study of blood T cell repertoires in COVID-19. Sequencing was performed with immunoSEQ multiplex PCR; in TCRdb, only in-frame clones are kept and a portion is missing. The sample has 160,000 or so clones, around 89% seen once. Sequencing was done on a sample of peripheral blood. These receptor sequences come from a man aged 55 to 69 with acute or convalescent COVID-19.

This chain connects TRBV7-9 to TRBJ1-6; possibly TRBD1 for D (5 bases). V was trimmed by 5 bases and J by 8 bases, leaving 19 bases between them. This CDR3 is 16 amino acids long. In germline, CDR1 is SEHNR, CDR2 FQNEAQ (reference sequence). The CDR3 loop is CASSQHPGLSDSPLHF. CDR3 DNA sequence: TGTGCCAGCAGCCAACACCCGGGACTAAGTGATTCACCCCTCCACTTT.

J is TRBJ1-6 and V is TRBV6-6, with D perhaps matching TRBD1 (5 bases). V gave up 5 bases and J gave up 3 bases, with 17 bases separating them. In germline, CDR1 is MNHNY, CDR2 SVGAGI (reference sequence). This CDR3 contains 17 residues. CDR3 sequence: CASSLKTATNYNSPLHF. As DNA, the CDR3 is TGTGCCAGCAGTCTGAAGACAGCTACTAACTATAATTCACCCCTCCACTTT.

The CDR3, as DNA: TGTGCCAGCATCCCCGGGACTAACTCTGGAAACACCATATATTTT. This sequence encodes CASIPGTNSGNTIYF. The chain joins TRBV2 to TRBJ1-3; the D gene is possibly TRBD1 (5 bases). Looked up from germline, CDR1 is SNHLY and CDR2 is FYNNEI. Trimming took 7 bases from V and 0 from J, leaving 13 bases between them. The CDR3 is made up of 15 amino acids.

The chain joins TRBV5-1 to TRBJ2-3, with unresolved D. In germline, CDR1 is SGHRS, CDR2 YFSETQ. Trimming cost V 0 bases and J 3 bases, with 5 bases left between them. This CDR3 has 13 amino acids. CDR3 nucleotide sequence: TGCGCCAGCAGCTTGGCGCAGACAGATACGCAGTATTTT. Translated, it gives CASSLAQTDTQYF. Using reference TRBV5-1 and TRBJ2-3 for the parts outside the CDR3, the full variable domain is KAGVTQTPRYLIKTRGQQVTLSCSPISGHRSVSWYQQTPGQGLQFLFEYFSETQRNKGNFPGRFSGRQFSNSRSEMNVSTLELGDSALYLCASSLAQTDTQYFGPGTRLTVL.

CDR3 protein: CASSFDSRTEAFF. The CDR3 bases are TGTGCCAGCAGCTTTGACAGTAGGACTGAAGCTTTCTTT. The rearrangement uses TRBV5-4 and TRBJ1-1, with D maybe TRBD1 (5 bases). The CDR3 runs to 13 residues. Trimming removed 2 bases from V and 5 bases from J, with 10 bases in between. CDR1 is SGHNT and CDR2 is YYREEE in the germline V gene (reference sequence).

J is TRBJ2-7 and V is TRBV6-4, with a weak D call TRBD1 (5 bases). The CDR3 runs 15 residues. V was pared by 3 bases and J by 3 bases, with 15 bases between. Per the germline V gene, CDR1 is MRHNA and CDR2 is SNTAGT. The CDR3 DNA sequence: TGTGCCAGCAGTGAACAAAACTGGGGCGGCTACGAGCAGTACTTC. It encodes CASSEQNWGGYEQYF.

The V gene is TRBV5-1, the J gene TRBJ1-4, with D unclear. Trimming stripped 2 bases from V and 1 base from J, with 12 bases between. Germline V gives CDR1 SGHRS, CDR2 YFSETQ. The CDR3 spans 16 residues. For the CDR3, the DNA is TGCGCCAGCAGCTTCGGGCTGGCGGGAACTAATGAAAAACTGTTTTTT. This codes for CASSFGLAGTNEKLFF.

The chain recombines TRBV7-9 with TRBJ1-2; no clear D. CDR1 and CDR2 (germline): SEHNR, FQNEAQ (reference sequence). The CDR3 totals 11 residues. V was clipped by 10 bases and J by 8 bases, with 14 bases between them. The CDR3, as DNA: TGTGCCATCCAAGTCATGGGCGGCTACACCTTC. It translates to CAIQVMGGYTF. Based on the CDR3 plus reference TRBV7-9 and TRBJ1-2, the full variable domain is DTGVSQNPRHKITKRGQNVTFRCDPISEHNRLYWYRQTLGQGPEFLTYFQNEAQLEKSRLLSDRFSAERPKGSFSTLEIQRTEQGDSAMYLCAIQVMGGYTFGSGTRLTVV.

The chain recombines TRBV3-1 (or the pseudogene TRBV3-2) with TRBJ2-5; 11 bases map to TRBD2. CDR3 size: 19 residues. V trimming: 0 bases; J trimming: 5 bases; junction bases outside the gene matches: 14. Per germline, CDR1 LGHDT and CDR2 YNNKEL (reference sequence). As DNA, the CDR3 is TGTGCCAGCAGCCAAGATCTAGGGAGACTAGCGGGGAGGCGGGAGACCCAGTACTTC. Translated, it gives CASSQDLGRLAGRRETQYF.

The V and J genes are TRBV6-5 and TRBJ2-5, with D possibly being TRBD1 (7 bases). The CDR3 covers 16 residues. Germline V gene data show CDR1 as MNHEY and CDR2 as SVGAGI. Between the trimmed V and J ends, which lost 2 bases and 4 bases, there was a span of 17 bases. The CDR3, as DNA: TGTGCCAGCAGTTACCGTCCGACAGGGCGGGGAGAGACCCAGTACTTC. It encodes CASSYRPTGRGETQYF.

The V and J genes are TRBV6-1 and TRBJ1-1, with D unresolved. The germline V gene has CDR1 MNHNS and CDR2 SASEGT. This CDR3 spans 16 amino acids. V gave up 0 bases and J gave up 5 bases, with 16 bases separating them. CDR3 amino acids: CASSEAWSRPGTEAFF. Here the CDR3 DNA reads TGTGCCAGCAGTGAAGCTTGGAGCAGGCCGGGGACTGAAGCTTTCTTT.

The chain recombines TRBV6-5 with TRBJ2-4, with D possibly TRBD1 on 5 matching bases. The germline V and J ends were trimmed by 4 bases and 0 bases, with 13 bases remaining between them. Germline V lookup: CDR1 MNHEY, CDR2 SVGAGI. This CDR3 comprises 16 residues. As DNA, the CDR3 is TGTGCCAGCAGTTCCCTCAGGGAACTAGCCAAAAACATTCAGTACTTC. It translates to CASSSLRELAKNIQYF.

CDR3 sequence (DNA): TGTGCCATCAGTGAGTCGAGGATCGGCTACACCTTC. Amino acids: CAISESRIGYTF. The chain combines TRBV10-3 with TRBJ1-2; no clear D gene. Trimming cost V 0 bases and J 8 bases, with 7 bases left between them. The CDR3 consists of 12 residues. The germline CDR1 and CDR2 sequences are ENHRY and SYGVKD.

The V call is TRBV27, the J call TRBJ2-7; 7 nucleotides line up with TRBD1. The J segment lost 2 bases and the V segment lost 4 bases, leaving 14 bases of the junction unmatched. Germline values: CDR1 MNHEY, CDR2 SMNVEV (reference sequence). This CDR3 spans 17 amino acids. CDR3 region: CASSSWTGSNPTYEQYF. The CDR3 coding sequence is TGTGCCAGCAGTTCATGGACAGGTTCAAATCCCACCTACGAGCAGTACTTC.

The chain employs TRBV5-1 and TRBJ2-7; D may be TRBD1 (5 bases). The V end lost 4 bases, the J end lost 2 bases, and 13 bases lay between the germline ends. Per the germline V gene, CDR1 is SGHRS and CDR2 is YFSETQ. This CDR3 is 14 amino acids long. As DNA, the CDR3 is TGCGCCAGCAGCGCAGACAGATTCCCCTACGAGCAGTACTTC. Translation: CASSADRFPYEQYF.

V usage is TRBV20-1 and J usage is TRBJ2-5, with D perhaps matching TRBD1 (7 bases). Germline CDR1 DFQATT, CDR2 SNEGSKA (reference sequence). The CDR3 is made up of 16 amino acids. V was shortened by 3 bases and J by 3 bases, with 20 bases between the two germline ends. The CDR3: CSASPLMEGAKETQYF. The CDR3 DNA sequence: TGCAGTGCTAGTCCCCTGATGGAGGGGGCGAAAGAGACCCAGTACTTC.

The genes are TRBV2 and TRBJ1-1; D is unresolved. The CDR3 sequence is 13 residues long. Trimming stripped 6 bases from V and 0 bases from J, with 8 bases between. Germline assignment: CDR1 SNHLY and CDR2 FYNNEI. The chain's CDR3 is CASSLTLNTEAFF. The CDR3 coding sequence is TGTGCCAGCAGCCTGACATTGAACACTGAAGCTTTCTTT.

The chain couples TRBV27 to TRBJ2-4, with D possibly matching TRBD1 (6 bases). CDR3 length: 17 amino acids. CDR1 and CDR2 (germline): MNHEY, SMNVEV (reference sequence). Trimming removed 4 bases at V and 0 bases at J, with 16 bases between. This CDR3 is CASSSSTGFEAKNIQYF. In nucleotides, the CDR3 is TGTGCCAGCAGTTCCTCGACAGGCTTCGAAGCCAAAAACATTCAGTACTTC.

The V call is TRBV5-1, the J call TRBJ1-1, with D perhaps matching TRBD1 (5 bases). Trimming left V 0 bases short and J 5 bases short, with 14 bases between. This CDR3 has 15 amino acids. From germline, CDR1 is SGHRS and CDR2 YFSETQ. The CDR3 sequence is CASSLARQGITEAFF. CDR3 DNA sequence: TGCGCCAGCAGCTTGGCCCGGCAGGGCATAACTGAAGCTTTCTTT.

DNA of the CDR3: TGTGCCAGCAGTTGGACTAGCGGGACCGCCCGAAGTTTCGAGCAGTTCTTC. It is translated as CASSWTSGTARSFEQFF. The chain carries TRBV6-2 or TRBV6-3 and TRBJ2-1, with 12 nucleotides matching TRBD2. V lost 4 bases and J lost 10; bases outside the gene matches: 14. The CDR3 spans 17 residues. CDR1 is MNHEY, CDR2 SVGEGT, per germline.

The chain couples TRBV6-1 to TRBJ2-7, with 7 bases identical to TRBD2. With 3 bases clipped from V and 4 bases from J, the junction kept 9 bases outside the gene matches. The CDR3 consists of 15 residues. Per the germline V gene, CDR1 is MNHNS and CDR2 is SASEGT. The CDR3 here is CASSDPGTNFYEQYF. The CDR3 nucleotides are TGTGCCAGCAGTGACCCCGGGACTAATTTTTACGAGCAGTACTTC.

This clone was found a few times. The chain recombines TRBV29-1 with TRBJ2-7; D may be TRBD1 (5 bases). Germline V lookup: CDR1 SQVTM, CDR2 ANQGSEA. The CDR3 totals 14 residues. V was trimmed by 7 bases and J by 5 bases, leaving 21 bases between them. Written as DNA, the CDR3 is TGCAGCGGCTACTTCAGGGCCCTAGGTGACGAGCAGTACTTC. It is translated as CSGYFRALGDEQYF.

CDR3 DNA: TGCGCCAGCAGCCAAGTGCGCGGGGTCAATTACGAGCAGTACTTC. This translates into CASSQVRGVNYEQYF. The rearrangement uses TRBV4-1 and TRBJ2-7; possible D gene TRBD2, 6 bases. The CDR3 runs 15 residues. Looked up from germline, CDR1 is MGHRA and CDR2 is YSYEKL. The germline V and J ends were trimmed by 1 base and 4 bases, with 14 bases remaining between them.

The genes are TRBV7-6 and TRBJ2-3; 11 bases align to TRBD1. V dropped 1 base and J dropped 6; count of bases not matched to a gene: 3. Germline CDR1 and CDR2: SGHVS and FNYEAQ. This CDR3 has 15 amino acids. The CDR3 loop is CASSLGTGGSDTQYF. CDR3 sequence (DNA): TGTGCCAGCAGCTTAGGGACAGGGGGCTCGGATACGCAGTATTTT.

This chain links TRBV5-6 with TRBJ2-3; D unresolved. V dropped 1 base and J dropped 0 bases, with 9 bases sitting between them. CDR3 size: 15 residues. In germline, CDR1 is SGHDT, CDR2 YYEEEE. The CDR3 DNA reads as TGTGCCAGCAGCTTGTACGGTACTAGCACAGATACGCAGTATTTT. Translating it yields CASSLYGTSTDTQYF.

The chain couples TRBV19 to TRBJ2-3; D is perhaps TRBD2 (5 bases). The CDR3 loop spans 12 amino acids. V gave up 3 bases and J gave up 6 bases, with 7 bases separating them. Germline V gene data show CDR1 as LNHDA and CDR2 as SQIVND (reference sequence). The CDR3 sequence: CASSIGGDTQYF. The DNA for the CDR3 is TGTGCCAGTAGTATTGGCGGGGATACGCAGTATTTT.

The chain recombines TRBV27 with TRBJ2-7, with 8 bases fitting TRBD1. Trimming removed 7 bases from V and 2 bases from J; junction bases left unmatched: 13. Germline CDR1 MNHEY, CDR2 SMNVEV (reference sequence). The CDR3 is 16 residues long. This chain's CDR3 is CASTRLDRARTYEQYF. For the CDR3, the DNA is TGTGCCAGCACGCGCTTGGACAGGGCCCGCACCTACGAGCAGTACTTC.

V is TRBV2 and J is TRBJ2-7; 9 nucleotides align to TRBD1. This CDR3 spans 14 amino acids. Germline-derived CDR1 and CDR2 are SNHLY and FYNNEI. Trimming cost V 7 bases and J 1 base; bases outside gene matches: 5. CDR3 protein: CASNRDRVSYEQYF. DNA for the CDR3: TGTGCCAGCAACCGGGACAGGGTGTCCTACGAGCAGTACTTC.